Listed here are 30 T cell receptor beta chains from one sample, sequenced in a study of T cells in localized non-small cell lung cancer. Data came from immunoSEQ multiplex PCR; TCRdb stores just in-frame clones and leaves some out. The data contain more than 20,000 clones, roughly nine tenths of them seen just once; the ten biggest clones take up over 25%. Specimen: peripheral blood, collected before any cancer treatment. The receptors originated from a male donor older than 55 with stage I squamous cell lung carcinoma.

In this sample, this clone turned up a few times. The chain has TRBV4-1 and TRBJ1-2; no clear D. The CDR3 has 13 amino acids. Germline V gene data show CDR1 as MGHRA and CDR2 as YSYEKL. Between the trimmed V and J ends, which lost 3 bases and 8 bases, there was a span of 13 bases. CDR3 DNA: TGCGCCAGCAGCCAGGATAACGGGATCGGCTACACCTTC. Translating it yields CASSQDNGIGYTF.

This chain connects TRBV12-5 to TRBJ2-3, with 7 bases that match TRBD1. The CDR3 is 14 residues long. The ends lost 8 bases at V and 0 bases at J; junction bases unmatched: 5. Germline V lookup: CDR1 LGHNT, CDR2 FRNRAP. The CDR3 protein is CASSSGQSTDTQYF. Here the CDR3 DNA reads TGTGCTAGTTCCTCGGGACAGAGCACAGATACGCAGTATTTT.

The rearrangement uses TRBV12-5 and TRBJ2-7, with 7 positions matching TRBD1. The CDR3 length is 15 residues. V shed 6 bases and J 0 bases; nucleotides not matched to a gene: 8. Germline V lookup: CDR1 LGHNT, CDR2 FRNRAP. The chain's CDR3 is CASGTGQAYSYEQYF. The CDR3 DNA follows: TGTGCTAGTGGCACTGGACAGGCTTACTCCTACGAGCAGTACTTC.

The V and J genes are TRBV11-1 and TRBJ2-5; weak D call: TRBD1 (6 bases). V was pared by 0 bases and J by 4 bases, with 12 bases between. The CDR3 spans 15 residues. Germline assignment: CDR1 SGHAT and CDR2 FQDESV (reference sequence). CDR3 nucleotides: TGTGCCAGCAGCTTAGCTCACAGGGCAGGAGAGACCCAGTACTTC. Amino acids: CASSLAHRAGETQYF.

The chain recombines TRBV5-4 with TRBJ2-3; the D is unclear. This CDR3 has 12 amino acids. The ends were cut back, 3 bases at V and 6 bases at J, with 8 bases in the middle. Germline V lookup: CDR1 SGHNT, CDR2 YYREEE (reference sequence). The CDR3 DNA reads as TGTGCCAGCAGCTGGGAAGGGGATACGCAGTATTTT. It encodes CASSWEGDTQYF.

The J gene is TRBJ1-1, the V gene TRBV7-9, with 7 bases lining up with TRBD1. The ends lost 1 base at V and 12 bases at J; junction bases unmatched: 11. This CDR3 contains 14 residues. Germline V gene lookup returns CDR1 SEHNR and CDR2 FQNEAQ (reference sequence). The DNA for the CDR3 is TGTGCCAGCAGCTTAGGAGGCGGGACAGCTGGGTCTTTCTTT. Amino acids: CASSLGGGTAGSFF.

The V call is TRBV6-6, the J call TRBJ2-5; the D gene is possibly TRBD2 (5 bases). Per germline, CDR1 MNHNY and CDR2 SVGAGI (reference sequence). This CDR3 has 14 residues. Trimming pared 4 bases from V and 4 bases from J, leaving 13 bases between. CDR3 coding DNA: TGTGCCAGCAGTTCTGTGAGGGCTGGAGAGACCCAGTACTTC. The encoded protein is CASSSVRAGETQYF.

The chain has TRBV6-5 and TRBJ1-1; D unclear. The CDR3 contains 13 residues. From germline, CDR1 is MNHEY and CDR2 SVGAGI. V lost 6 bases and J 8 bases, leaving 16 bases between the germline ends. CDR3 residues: CASSYDTLSEAFF. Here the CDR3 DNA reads TGTGCCAGCAGCTACGACACTCTGTCAGAAGCTTTCTTT.

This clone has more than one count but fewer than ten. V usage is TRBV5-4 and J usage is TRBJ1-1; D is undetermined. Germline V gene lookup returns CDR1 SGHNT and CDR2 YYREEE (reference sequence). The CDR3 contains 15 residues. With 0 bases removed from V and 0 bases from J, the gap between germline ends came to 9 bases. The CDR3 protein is CASSLEQQLNTEAFF. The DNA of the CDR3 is TGTGCCAGCAGCTTGGAACAGCAGTTGAACACTGAAGCTTTCTTT.

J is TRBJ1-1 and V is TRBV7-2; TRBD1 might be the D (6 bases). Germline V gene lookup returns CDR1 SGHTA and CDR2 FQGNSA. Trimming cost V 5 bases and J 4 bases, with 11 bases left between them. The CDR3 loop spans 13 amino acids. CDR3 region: CASSNRVGTEAFF. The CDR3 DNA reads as TGTGCCAGCAGCAACAGGGTAGGCACTGAAGCTTTCTTT.

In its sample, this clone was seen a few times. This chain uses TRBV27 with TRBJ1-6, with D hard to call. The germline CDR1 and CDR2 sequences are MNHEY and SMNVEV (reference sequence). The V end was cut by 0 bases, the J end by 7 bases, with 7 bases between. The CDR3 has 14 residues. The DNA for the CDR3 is TGTGCCAGCAGTTTATCGGACCCAAATTCACCCCTCCACTTT. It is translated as CASSLSDPNSPLHF.

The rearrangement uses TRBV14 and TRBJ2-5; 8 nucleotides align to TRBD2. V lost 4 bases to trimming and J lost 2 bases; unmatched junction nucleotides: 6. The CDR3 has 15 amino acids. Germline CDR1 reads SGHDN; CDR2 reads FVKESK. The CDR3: CASSRWVAGQETQYF. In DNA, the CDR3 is TGTGCCAGCAGCCGGTGGGTAGCGGGGCAAGAGACCCAGTACTTC.

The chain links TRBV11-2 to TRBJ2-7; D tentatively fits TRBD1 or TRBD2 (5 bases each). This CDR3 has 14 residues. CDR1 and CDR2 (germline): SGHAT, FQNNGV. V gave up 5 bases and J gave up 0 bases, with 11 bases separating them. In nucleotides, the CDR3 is TGTGCCAGCAGCCATTGGGACGGCTCCTACGAGCAGTACTTC. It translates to CASSHWDGSYEQYF.

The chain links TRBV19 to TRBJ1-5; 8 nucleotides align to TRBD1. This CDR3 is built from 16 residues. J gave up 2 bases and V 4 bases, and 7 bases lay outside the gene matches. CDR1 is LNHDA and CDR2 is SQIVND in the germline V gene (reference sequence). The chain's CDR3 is CASSTRTGTRNQPQHF. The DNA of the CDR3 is TGTGCCAGTAGTACCCGGACAGGGACCCGCAATCAGCCCCAGCATTTT.

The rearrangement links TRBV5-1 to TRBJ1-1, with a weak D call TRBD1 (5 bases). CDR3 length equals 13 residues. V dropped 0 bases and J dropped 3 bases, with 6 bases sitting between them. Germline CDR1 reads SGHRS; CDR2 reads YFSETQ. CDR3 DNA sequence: TGCGCCAGCAGCTTGGCGGGGGACACTGAAGCTTTCTTT. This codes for CASSLAGDTEAFF.

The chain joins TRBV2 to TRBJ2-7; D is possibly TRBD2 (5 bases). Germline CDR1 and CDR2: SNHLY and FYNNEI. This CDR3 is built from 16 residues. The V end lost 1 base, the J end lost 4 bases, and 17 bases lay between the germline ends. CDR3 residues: CASSEGGRRFEYEQYF. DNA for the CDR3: TGTGCCAGCAGTGAAGGCGGTCGGAGGTTTGAATACGAGCAGTACTTC. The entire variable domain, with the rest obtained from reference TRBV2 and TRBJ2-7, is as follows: EPEVTQTPSHQVTQMGQEVILRCVPISNHLYFYWYRQILGQKVEFLVSFYNNEISEKSEIFDDQFSVERPDGSNFTLKIRSTKLEDSAMYFCASSEGGRRFEYEQYFGPGTRLTVT.

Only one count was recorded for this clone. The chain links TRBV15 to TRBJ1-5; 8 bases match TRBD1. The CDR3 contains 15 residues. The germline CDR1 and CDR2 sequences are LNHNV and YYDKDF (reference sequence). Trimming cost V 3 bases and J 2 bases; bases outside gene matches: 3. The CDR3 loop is CATSSTQGGNQPQHF. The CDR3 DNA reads TGTGCCACCAGCAGTACACAGGGGGGCAATCAGCCCCAGCATTTT.

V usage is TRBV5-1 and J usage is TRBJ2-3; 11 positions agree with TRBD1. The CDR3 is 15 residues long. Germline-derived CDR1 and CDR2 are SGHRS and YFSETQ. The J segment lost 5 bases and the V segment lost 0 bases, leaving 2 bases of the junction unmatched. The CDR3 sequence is CASSLAGQGVDTQYF. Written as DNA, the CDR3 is TGCGCCAGCAGCTTGGCGGGACAGGGGGTAGATACGCAGTATTTT. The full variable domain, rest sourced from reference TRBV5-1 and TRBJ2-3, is KAGVTQTPRYLIKTRGQQVTLSCSPISGHRSVSWYQQTPGQGLQFLFEYFSETQRNKGNFPGRFSGRQFSNSRSEMNVSTLELGDSALYLCASSLAGQGVDTQYFGPGTRLTVL.

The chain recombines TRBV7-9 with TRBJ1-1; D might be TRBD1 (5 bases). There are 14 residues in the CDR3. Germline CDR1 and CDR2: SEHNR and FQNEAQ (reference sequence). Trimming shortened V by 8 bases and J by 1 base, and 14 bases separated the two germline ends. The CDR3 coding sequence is TGTGCCAGCGCATCCGGGACCGGGAACACTGAAGCTTTCTTT. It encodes CASASGTGNTEAFF.

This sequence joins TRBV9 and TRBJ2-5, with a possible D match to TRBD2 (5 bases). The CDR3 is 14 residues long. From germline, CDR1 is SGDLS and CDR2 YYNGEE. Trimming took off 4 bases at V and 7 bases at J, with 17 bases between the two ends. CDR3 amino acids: CASSPRPTRGTQYF. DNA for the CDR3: TGTGCCAGCAGCCCCCGTCCAACACGGGGGACCCAGTACTTC.

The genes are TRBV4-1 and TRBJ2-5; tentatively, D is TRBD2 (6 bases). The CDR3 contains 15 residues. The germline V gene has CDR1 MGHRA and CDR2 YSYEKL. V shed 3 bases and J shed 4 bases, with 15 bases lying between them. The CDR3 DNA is TGCGCCAGCAGCCATCTGACTAGAAATCGAGAGACCCAGTACTTC. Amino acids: CASSHLTRNRETQYF.

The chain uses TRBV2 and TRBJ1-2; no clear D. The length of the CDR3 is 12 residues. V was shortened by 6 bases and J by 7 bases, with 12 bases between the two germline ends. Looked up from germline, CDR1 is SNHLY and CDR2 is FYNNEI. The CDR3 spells CASRAVASGYTF. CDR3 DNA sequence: TGTGCCAGCAGGGCCGTAGCATCTGGCTACACCTTC.

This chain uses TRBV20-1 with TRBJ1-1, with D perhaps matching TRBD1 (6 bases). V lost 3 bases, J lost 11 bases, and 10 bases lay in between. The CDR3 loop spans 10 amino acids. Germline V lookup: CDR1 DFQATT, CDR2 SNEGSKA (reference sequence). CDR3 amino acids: CSASRRGAFF. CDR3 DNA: TGCAGTGCTAGTCGGAGGGGGGCTTTCTTT.

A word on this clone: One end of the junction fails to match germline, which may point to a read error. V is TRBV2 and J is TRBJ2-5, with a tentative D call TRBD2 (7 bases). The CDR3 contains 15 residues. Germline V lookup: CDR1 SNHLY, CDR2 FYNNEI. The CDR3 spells CASSEVLGGGETQYF. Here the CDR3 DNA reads TGTGCCAGCAGCGAAGTCCTAGGGGGAGGGGAGACCCAGTACTTC.

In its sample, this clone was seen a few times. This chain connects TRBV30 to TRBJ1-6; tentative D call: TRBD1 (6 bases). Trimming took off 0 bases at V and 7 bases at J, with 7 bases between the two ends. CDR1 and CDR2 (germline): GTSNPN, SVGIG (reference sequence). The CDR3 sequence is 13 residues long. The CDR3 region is CAWSVDRNSPLHF. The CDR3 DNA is TGTGCCTGGAGTGTCGACAGGAATTCACCCCTCCACTTT.

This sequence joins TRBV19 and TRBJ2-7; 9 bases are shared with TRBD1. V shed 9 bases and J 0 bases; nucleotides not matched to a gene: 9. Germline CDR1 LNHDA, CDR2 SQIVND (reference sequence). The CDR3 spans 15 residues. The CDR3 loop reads CASAPLGQGSYEQYF. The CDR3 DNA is TGTGCCAGCGCCCCCCTGGGACAGGGCTCCTACGAGCAGTACTTC.

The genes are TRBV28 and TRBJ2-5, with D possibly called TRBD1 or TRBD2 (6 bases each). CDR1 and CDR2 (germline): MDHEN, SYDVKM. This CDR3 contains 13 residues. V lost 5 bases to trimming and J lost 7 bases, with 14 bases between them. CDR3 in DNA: TGTGCCAGCAGTGAAGGGGGGAAGGGGACCCAGTACTTC. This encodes CASSEGGKGTQYF.

CDR3 nucleotide sequence: TGTGCCAGCTCACCCGGACATGGTTTCACAGATACGCAGTATTTT. Translating it yields CASSPGHGFTDTQYF. The chain is built from TRBV18 and TRBJ2-3; D is perhaps TRBD1 (5 bases). Trimming removed 3 bases from V and 2 bases from J, with 12 bases in between. Germline V CDR1 and CDR2: KGHSH, LQKENI. The CDR3 contains 15 residues.

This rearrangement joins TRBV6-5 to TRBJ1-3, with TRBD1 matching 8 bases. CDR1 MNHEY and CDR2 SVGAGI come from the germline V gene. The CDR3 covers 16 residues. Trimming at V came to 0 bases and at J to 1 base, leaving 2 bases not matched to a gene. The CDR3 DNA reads TGTGCCAGCAGTTACTCAGACAGGGGATCTGGAAACACCATATATTTT. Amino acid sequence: CASSYSDRGSGNTIYF.

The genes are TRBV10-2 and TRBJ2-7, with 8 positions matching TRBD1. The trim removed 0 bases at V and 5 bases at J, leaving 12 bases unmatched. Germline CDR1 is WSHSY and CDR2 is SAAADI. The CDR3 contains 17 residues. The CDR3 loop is CASSESWEAGGKHEQYF. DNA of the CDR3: TGCGCCAGCAGTGAGTCATGGGAGGCAGGGGGCAAACACGAGCAGTACTTC.